This passage covers 17 T cell receptor beta chains from one sample sequenced in a study of shared clonotypes between healthy human individuals. Terminally differentiated effector memory CD45RA+ cells were excluded by CCR7 positive selection of CD45RO-negative cells. The repertoire was sequenced with immunoSEQ multiplex PCR; TCRdb's copy has only in-frame clones and lacks some. The sample has just over 2,000,000 clones, about 94% seen once. The sequencing input was naive CD8+ T cells sorted from blood. These receptors were taken from a man between 18 and 35 years old in good health.

The J gene is TRBJ1-2, the V gene TRBV4-3; no definite D call. The CDR3 is 15 residues long. The germline gives CDR1 LGHNA, CDR2 YSLEER. V lost 0 bases and J lost 2, with 10 bases in between. The CDR3 here is CASSQDRIQNYGYTF. The CDR3, as DNA: TGCGCCAGCAGCCAAGACAGGATACAAAACTATGGCTACACCTTC.

Concerning this clone: The sample has other DNA sequences that encode this CDR3 too. The chain joins TRBV5-1 to TRBJ2-2; 8 bases match TRBD1. The CDR3 extends over 15 amino acids. Germline assignment: CDR1 SGHRS and CDR2 YFSETQ. The V gene end was trimmed by 5 bases and the J gene end by 2 bases; junction bases not matched to a gene: 5. The CDR3 loop is CASSSDRGNTGELFF. Written as DNA, the CDR3 is TGCGCCAGCAGTTCTGACAGGGGCAACACCGGGGAGCTGTTTTTT. Drawing the rest from reference TRBV5-1 and TRBJ2-2, the complete variable domain is KAGVTQTPRYLIKTRGQQVTLSCSPISGHRSVSWYQQTPGQGLQFLFEYFSETQRNKGNFPGRFSGRQFSNSRSEMNVSTLELGDSALYLCASSSDRGNTGELFFGEGSRLTVL.

The V gene is TRBV9, the J gene TRBJ1-1; 8 nucleotides align to TRBD1. V lost 3 bases to trimming and J lost 0 bases; unmatched junction nucleotides: 7. This CDR3 spans 16 amino acids. Per germline, CDR1 SGDLS and CDR2 YYNGEE. The CDR3 coding sequence is TGTGCCAGCAGCGCCTCCACGGACAGGGTGAACACTGAAGCTTTCTTT. The encoded protein is CASSASTDRVNTEAFF.

The rearrangement uses TRBV29-1 and TRBJ1-2; D is ambiguous. The CDR3 loop spans 12 amino acids. The V end lost 3 bases, the J end lost 7 bases, and 12 bases lay between the germline ends. The germline CDR1 and CDR2 sequences are SQVTM and ANQGSEA. Here the CDR3 reads CSVDSPRGGYTF. DNA of the CDR3: TGCAGCGTTGACTCCCCTCGGGGTGGCTACACCTTC.

The chain has TRBV5-4 and TRBJ2-1, with 7 bases identical to TRBD2. CDR1 and CDR2 from the germline V gene are SGHNT and YYREEE (reference sequence). The CDR3 extends over 15 amino acids. The junction had 7 bases not matched to a gene; V was cut back by 0 bases and J by 7 bases. The CDR3 region has the DNA TGTGCCAGCAGCTTGGGCGCGGGAGAAGGGAATGAGCAGTTCTTC. Amino acids: CASSLGAGEGNEQFF.

The CDR3 sequence: CASSTNVQGIDEQYF. CDR3 coding DNA: TGTGCCAGTAGTACCAACGTACAGGGAATCGACGAGCAGTACTTC. The V call is TRBV19, the J call TRBJ2-7; D might be TRBD1 (6 bases). The CDR3 totals 15 residues. Trimming stripped 4 bases from V and 5 bases from J, with 18 bases between. CDR1 is LNHDA, CDR2 SQIVND, per germline (reference sequence).

The chain couples TRBV30 to TRBJ1-3; possibly TRBD1 for D (5 bases). Per germline, CDR1 GTSNPN and CDR2 SVGIG (reference sequence). This CDR3 comprises 14 residues. V gave up 3 bases and J gave up 3 bases, with 12 bases separating them. In DNA, the CDR3 is TGTGCCTGGAGCCGAGGGGCCGGTGGAAACACCATATATTTT. It is translated as CAWSRGAGGNTIYF. Full variable domain (outside the CDR3, taken from reference TRBV30 and TRBJ1-3): SQTIHQWPATLVQPVGSPLSLECTVEGTSNPNLYWYRQAAGRGLQLLFYSVGIGQISSEVPQNLSASRPQDRQFILSSKKLLLSDSGFYLCAWSRGAGGNTIYFGEGSWLTVV.

The V gene is TRBV5-4, the J gene TRBJ2-5, with 14 bases aligning to TRBD2. The CDR3 totals 17 residues. From germline, CDR1 is SGHNT and CDR2 YYREEE (reference sequence). The ends lost 2 bases at V and 0 bases at J; junction bases unmatched: 3. The DNA for the CDR3 is TGTGCCAGCAGCTTTAGACTAGCGGGAGGGCACCAAGAGACCCAGTACTTC. It codes for CASSFRLAGGHQETQYF. The entire variable domain, with the rest obtained from reference TRBV5-4 and TRBJ2-5, is as follows: ETGVTQSPTHLIKTRGQQVTLRCSSQSGHNTVSWYQQALGQGPQFIFQYYREEENGRGNFPPRFSGLQFPNYSSELNVNALELDDSALYLCASSFRLAGGHQETQYFGPGTRLLVL.

V gene TRBV29-1 combines with J gene TRBJ2-7; possible D gene TRBD1, 6 bases. V lost 3 bases and J lost 4, with 16 bases in between. The V gene's germline CDR1 is SQVTM and CDR2 ANQGSEA. The CDR3 runs 14 residues. The CDR3 loop is CSVEAAGVSYEQYF. CDR3 sequence (DNA): TGCAGCGTTGAGGCCGCAGGGGTGAGTTACGAGCAGTACTTC.

With regard to this clone: Additional DNA sequences in this sample encode the identical CDR3. This chain connects TRBV28 to TRBJ1-5; D is undetermined. The CDR3 totals 13 residues. Germline V CDR1 and CDR2: MDHEN, SYDVKM. Trimming shortened V by 5 bases and J by 2 bases, and 7 bases separated the two germline ends. DNA of the CDR3: TGTGCCAGCAGTGAAACGGGCAATCAGCCCCAGCATTTT. Translating it yields CASSETGNQPQHF.

The J gene is TRBJ2-1, the V gene TRBV11-2, with 13 positions matching TRBD2. The CDR3 is 14 residues long. Germline V CDR1 and CDR2: SGHAT, FQNNGV. Trimming removed 10 bases from V and 3 bases from J; junction bases left unmatched: 3. This chain's CDR3 is CATGLAGNYNEQFF. As DNA, the CDR3 is TGTGCCACGGGACTAGCGGGAAACTACAATGAGCAGTTCTTC.

The genes are TRBV27 and TRBJ1-2; 7 bases fit TRBD1. Trimming removed 5 bases from V and 4 bases from J; junction bases left unmatched: 7. Looked up from germline, CDR1 is MNHEY and CDR2 is SMNVEV (reference sequence). The CDR3 totals 14 residues. The CDR3 nucleotides are TGTGCCAGCAGTCAGCGGACAGGAAGCTATGGCTACACCTTC. It yields the protein CASSQRTGSYGYTF.

This clone showed up just once. V gene TRBV6-1 combines with J gene TRBJ2-7; D may be TRBD1 or TRBD2 (6 bases each). This CDR3 has 14 residues. Trimming cost V 1 base and J 5 bases, with 12 bases left between them. Germline-derived CDR1 and CDR2 are MNHNS and SASEGT. DNA for the CDR3: TGTGCCAGCAGTGAAGGGATCGGGGGCAACGAGCAGTACTTC. It yields the protein CASSEGIGGNEQYF.

The gene calls are TRBV25-1 and TRBJ2-7, with 7 bases identical to TRBD2. V was clipped by 7 bases and J by 4 bases; unmatched bases: 13. The CDR3 is 15 amino acids. Per the germline V gene, CDR1 is MGHDK and CDR2 is SYGVNS. The CDR3 region has the DNA TGTGCCAGCACCCCTGGGAGGGGACCCTTATACGAGCAGTACTTC. Translating it yields CASTPGRGPLYEQYF.

The chain links TRBV7-9 to TRBJ1-2; D is perhaps TRBD1 (5 bases). CDR1 SEHNR and CDR2 FQNEAQ come from the germline V gene (reference sequence). The CDR3 runs 14 residues. Trimming pared 3 bases from V and 2 bases from J, leaving 10 bases between. CDR3 region: CASSFEGRNYGYTF. The CDR3 bases are TGTGCCAGCAGCTTTGAGGGGAGAAACTATGGCTACACCTTC.

Notes on this clone: This specimen includes other DNA sequences encoding the same CDR3. The genes are TRBV28 and TRBJ2-5; TRBD1 matches 9 bases. V lost 6 bases, J lost 5 bases, and 7 bases stayed unmatched. CDR3 length: 14 amino acids. CDR1 and CDR2 from the germline V gene are MDHEN and SYDVKM. Here the CDR3 DNA reads TGTGCCAGCAGACTACAGGGGGCGGGGGAGACCCAGTACTTC. The encoded protein is CASRLQGAGETQYF.

V is TRBV4-3 and J is TRBJ1-4; 9 nucleotides align to TRBD1. Trimming cost V 0 bases and J 8 bases; bases outside gene matches: 10. Per germline, CDR1 LGHNA and CDR2 YSLEER. This CDR3 is built from 17 residues. Written as DNA, the CDR3 is TGCGCCAGCAGCCAAGATCCATGGACAGGGGAAAGCGAAAAACTGTTTTTT. It encodes CASSQDPWTGESEKLFF.